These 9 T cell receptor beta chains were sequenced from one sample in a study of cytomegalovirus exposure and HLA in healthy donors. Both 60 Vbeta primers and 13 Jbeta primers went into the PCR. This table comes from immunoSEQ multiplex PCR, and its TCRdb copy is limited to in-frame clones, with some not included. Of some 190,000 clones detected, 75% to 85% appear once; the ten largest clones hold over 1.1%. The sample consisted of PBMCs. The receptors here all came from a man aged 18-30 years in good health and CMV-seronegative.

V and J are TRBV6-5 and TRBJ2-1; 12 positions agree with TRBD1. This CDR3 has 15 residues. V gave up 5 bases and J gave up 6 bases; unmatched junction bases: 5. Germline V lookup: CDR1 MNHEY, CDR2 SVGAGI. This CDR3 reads CASSRRDRGLNEQFF. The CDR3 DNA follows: TGTGCCAGCAGTCGCCGGGACAGGGGGCTCAATGAGCAGTTCTTC.

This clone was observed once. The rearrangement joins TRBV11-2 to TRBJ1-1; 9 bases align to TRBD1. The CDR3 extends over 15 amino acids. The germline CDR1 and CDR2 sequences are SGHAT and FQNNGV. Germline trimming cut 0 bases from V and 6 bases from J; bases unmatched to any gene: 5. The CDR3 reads CASSLDYGQGSEAFF. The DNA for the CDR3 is TGTGCCAGCAGCTTAGATTATGGACAGGGGTCTGAAGCTTTCTTT.

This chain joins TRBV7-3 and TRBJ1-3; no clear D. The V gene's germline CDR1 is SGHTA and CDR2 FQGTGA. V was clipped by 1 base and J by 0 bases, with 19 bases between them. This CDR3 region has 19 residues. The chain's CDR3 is CASSLKGVGRTGSGNTIYF. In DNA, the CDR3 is TGTGCCAGCAGCTTAAAAGGCGTGGGGAGAACCGGCTCTGGAAACACCATATATTTT.

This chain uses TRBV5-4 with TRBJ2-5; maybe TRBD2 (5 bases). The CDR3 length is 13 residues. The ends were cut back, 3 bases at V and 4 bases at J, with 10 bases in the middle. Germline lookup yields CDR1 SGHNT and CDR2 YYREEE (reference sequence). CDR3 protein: CASSYPSRETQYF. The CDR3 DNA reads TGTGCCAGCAGCTACCCTAGCAGAGAGACCCAGTACTTC.

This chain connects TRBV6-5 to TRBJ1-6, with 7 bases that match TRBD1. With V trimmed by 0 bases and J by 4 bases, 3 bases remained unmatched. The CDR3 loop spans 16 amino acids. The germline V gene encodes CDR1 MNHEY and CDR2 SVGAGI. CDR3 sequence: CASSYSRGQYNSPLHF. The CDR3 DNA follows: TGTGCCAGCAGTTACTCGAGGGGACAGTATAATTCACCCCTCCACTTT.

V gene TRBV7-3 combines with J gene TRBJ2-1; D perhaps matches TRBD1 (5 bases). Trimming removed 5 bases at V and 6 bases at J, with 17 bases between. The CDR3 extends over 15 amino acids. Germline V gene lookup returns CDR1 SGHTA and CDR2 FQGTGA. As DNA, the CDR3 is TGTGCCAGCAGCCCGATAGGGGCATGGGGCAATGAGCAGTTCTTC. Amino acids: CASSPIGAWGNEQFF.

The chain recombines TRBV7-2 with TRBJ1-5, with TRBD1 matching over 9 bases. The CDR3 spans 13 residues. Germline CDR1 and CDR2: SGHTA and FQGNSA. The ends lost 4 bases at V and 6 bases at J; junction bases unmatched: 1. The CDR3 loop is CASSWDRAQPQHF. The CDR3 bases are TGTGCCAGCAGCTGGGACAGGGCTCAGCCCCAGCATTTT. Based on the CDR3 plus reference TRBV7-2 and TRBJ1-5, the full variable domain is GAGVSQSPSNKVTEKGKDVELRCDPISGHTALYWYRQSLGQGLEFLIYFQGNSAPDKSGLPSDRFSAERTGGSVSTLTIQRTQQEDSAVYLCASSWDRAQPQHFGDGTRLSIL.

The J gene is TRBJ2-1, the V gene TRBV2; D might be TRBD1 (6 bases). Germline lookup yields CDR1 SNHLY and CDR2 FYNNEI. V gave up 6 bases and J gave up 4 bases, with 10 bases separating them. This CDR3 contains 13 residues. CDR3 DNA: TGTGCCAGCAGCCGGGACATATACAATGAGCAGTTCTTC. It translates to CASSRDIYNEQFF.

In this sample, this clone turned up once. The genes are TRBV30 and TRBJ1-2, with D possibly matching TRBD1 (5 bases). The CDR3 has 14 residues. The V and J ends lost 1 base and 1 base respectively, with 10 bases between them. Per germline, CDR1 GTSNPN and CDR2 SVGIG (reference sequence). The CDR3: CAWSATVVNYGYTF. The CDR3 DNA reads TGTGCCTGGAGTGCGACAGTCGTTAACTATGGCTACACCTTC.